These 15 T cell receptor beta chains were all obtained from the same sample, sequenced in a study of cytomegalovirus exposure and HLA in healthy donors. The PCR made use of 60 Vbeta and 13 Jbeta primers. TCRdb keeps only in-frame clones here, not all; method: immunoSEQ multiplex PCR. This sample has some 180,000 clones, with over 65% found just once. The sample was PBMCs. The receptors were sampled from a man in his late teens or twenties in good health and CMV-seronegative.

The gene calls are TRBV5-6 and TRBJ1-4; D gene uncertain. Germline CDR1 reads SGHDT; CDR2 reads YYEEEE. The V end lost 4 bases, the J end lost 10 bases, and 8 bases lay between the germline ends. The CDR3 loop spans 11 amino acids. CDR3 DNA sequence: TGTGCCAGCAGCCGGGAGGGAAAACTGTTTTTT. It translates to CASSREGKLFF.

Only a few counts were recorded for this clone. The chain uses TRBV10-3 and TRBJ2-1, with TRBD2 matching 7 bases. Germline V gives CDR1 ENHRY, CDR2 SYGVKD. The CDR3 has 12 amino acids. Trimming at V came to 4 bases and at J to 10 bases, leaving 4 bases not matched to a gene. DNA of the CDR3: TGTGCCATCAGTGCCCCCGGGAGGGAGCAGTTCTTC. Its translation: CAISAPGREQFF.

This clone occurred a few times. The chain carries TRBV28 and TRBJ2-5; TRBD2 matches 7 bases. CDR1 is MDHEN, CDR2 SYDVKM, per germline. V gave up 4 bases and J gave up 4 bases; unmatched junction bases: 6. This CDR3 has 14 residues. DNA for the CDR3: TGTGCCAGCAGTTCAGCGGGACGGGCAGAGACCCAGTACTTC. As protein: CASSSAGRAETQYF.

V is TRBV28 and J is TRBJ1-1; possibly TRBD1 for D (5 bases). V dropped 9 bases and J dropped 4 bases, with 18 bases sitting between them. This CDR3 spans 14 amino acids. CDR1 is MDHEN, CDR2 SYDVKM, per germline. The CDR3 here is CASTGAGSGTEAFF. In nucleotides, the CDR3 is TGTGCCAGTACCGGGGCGGGAAGTGGCACTGAAGCTTTCTTT. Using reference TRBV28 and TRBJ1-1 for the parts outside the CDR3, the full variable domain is DVKVTQSSRYLVKRTGEKVFLECVQDMDHENMFWYRQDPGLGLRLIYFSYDVKMKEKGDIPEGYSVSREKKERFSLILESASTNQTSMYLCASTGAGSGTEAFFGQGTRLTVV.

The CDR3 DNA sequence: TGTGCCAGCAGCGTCGCTAGCGGGGGGGCCGGGGTTGGGGCCAACGTCCTGACTTTC. Its translation: CASSVASGGAGVGANVLTF. The chain employs TRBV9 and TRBJ2-6, with TRBD2 matching 12 bases. The CDR3 loop spans 19 amino acids. Per germline, CDR1 SGDLS and CDR2 YYNGEE. V lost 2 bases, J lost 3 bases, and 9 bases stayed unmatched.

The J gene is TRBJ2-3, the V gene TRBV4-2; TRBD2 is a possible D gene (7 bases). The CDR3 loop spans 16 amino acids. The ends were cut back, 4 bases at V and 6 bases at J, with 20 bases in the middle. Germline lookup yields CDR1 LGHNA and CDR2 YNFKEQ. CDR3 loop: CASSPLGGPVGDTQYF. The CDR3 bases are TGTGCCAGCAGCCCGTTGGGGGGGCCAGTAGGCGATACGCAGTATTTT.

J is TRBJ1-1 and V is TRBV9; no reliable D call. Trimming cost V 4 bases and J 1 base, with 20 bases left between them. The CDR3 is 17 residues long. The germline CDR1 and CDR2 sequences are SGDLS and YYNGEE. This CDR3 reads CASSPYSRGNTNTEAFF. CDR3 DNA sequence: TGTGCCAGCAGCCCGTATAGCCGGGGAAACACGAACACTGAAGCTTTCTTT.

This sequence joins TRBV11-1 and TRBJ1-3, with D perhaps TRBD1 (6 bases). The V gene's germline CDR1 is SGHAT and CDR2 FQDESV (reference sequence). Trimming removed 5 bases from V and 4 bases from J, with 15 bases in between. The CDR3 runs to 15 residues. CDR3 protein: CASSTQTDRGNTIYF. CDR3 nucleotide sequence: TGTGCCAGCAGCACACAGACGGACAGAGGAAACACCATATATTTT. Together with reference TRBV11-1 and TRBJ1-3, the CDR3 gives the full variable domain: EAEVAQSPRYKITEKSQAVAFWCDPISGHATLYWYRQILGQGPELLVQFQDESVVDDSQLPKDRFSAERLKGVDSTLKIQPAELGDSAMYLCASSTQTDRGNTIYFGEGSWLTVV.

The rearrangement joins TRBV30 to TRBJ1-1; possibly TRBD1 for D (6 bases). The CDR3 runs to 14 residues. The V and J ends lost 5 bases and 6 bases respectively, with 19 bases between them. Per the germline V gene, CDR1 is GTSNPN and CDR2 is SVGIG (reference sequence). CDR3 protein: CAWLGGTGGAEAFF. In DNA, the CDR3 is TGTGCCTGGTTGGGGGGAACGGGGGGCGCTGAAGCTTTCTTT.

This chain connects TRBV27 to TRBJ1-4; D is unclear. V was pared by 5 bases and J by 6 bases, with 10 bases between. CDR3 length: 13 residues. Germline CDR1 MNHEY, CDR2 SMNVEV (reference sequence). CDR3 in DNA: TGTGCCAGCAGTGCCAGCGTACATGAAAAACTGTTTTTT. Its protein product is CASSASVHEKLFF. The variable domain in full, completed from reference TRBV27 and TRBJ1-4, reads EAQVTQNPRYLITVTGKKLTVTCSQNMNHEYMSWYRQDPGLGLRQIYYSMNVEVTDKGDVPEGYKVSRKEKRNFPLILESPSPNQTSLYFCASSASVHEKLFFGSGTQLSVL.

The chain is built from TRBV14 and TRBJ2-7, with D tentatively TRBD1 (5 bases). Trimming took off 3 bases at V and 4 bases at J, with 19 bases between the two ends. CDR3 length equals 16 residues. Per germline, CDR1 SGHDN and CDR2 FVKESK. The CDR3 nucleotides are TGTGCCAGCAGCCACTTGACAGCTAGGGGTTATTACGAGCAGTACTTC. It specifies CASSHLTARGYYEQYF.

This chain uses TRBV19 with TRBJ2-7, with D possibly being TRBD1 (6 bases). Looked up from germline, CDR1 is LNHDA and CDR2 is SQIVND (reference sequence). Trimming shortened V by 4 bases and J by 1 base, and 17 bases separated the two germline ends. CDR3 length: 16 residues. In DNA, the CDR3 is TGTGCCAGTAGTAATAAGTCAAAAAGGGGGTCCTACGAGCAGTACTTC. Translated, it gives CASSNKSKRGSYEQYF. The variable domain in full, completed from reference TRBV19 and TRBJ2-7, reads DGGITQSPKYLFRKEGQNVTLSCEQNLNHDAMYWYRQDPGQGLRLIYYSQIVNDFQKGDIAEGYSVSREKKESFPLTVTSAQKNPTAFYLCASSNKSKRGSYEQYFGPGTRLTVT.

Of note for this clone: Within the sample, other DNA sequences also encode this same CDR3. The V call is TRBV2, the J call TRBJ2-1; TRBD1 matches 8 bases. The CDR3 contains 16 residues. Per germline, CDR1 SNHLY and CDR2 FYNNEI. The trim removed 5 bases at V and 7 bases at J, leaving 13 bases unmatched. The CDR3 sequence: CASSHTPGTGRNEQFF. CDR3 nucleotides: TGTGCCAGCAGTCATACCCCGGGGACAGGACGGAATGAGCAGTTCTTC.

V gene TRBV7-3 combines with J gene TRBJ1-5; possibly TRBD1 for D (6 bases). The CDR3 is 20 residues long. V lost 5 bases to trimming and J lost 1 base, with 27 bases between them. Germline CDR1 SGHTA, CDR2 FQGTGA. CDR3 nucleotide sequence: TGTGCCAGCAGCCCTCGGTCCCTAATAGGGGTCAGGGGCAGCAATCAGCCCCAGCATTTT. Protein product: CASSPRSLIGVRGSNQPQHF. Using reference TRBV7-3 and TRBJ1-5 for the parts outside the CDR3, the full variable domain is GAGVSQTPSNKVTEKGKYVELRCDPISGHTALYWYRQSLGQGPEFLIYFQGTGAADDSGLPNDRFFAVRPEGSVSTLKIQRTERGDSAVYLCASSPRSLIGVRGSNQPQHFGDGTRLSIL.

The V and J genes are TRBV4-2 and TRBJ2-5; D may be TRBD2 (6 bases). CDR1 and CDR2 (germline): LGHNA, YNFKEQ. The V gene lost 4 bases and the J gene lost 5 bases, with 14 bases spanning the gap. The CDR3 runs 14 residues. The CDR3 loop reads CASSREETGETQYF. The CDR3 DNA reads TGTGCCAGCAGCCGGGAGGAAACTGGGGAGACCCAGTACTTC.